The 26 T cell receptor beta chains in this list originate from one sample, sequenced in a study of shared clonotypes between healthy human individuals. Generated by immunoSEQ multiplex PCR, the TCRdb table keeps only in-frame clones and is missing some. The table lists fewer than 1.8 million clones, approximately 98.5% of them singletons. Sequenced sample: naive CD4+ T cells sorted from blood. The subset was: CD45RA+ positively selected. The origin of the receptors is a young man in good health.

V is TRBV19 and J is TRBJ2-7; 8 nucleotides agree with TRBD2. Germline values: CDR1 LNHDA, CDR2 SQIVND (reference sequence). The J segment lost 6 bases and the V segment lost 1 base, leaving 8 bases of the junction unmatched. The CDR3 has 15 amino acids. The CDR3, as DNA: TGTGCCAGTAGTATAGCCTCGGGAGGGCCGGGCGAGCAGTACTTC. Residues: CASSIASGGPGEQYF.

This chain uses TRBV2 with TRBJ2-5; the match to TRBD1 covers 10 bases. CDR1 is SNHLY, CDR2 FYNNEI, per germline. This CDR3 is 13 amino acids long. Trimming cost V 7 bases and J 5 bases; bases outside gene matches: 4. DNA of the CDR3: TGTGCCAGCATTGAGGACAGGGGGGAGACCCAGTACTTC. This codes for CASIEDRGETQYF.

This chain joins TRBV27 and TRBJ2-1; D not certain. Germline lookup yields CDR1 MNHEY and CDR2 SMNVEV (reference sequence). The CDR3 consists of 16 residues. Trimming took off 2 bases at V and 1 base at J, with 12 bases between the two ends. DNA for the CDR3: TGTGCCAGCAGTTTAGTCGGAGTAGGATCCTACAATGAGCAGTTCTTC. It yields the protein CASSLVGVGSYNEQFF.

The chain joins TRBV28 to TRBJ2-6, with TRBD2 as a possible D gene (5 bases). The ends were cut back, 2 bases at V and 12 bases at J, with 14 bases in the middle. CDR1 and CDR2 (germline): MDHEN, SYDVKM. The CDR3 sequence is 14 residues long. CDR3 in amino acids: CASSLLRARGVLTF. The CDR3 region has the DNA TGTGCCAGCAGTTTACTGAGGGCCCGCGGCGTCCTGACTTTC.

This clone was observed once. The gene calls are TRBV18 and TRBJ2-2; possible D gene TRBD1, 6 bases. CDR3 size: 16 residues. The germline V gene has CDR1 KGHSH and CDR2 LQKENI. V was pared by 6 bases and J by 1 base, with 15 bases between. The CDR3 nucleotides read TGTGCCAGCTCCCCGAGGGGGTCAAGGAACACCGGGGAGCTGTTTTTT. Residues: CASSPRGSRNTGELFF.

CDR3 region: CAWREGGPAYF. DNA of the CDR3: TGTGCCTGGAGGGAGGGGGGACCGGCGTACTTC. This rearrangement joins TRBV30 to TRBJ2-5, with D possibly being TRBD1 or TRBD2 (6 bases each). Trimming took off 3 bases at V and 13 bases at J, with 15 bases between the two ends. CDR1 and CDR2 from the germline V gene are GTSNPN and SVGIG (reference sequence). CDR3 length: 11 residues.

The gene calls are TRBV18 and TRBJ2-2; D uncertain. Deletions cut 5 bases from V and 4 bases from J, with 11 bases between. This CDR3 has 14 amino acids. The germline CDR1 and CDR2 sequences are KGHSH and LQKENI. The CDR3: CASSSQFGTGELFF. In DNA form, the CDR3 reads TGTGCCAGCTCATCTCAATTCGGCACCGGGGAGCTGTTTTTT.

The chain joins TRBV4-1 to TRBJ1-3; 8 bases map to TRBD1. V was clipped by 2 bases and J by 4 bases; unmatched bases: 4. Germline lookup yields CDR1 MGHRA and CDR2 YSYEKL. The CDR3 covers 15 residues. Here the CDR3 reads CASSQQGAKGNTIYF. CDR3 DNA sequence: TGCGCCAGCAGCCAACAGGGGGCGAAAGGAAACACCATATATTTT.

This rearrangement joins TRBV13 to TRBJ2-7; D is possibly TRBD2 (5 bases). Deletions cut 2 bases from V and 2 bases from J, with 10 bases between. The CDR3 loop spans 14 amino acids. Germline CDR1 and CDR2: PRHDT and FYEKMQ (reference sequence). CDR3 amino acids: CASSLIGRAYEQYF. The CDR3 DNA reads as TGTGCCAGCAGCTTAATAGGGCGGGCCTACGAGCAGTACTTC.

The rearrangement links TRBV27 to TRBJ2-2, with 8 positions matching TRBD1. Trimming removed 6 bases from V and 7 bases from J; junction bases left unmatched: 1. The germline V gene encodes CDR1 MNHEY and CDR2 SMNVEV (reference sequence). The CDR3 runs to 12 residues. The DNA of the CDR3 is TGTGCCAGCAGGACAGGGGTCGGGGAGCTGTTTTTT. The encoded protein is CASRTGVGELFF.

CDR3 nucleotides: TGTGCCAGCAGTTCCCTCGTAGGCACCGGGGAGCTGTTTTTT. Encoded protein: CASSSLVGTGELFF. V usage is TRBV27 and J usage is TRBJ2-2, with D hard to call. The CDR3 contains 14 residues. V was shortened by 4 bases and J by 4 bases, with 10 bases between the two germline ends. CDR1 and CDR2 from the germline V gene are MNHEY and SMNVEV (reference sequence).

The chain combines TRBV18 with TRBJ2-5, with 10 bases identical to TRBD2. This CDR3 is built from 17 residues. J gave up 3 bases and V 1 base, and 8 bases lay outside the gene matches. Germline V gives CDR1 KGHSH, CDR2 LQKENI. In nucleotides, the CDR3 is TGTGCCAGCTCACCACTCCCAGCGGGAGGGTTGAAAGAGACCCAGTACTTC. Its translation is CASSPLPAGGLKETQYF.

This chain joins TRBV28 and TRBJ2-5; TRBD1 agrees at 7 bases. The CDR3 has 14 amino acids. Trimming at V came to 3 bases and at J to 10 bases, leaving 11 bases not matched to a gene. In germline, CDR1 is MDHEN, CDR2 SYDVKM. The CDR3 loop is CASSFEGATPDQYF. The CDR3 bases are TGTGCCAGCAGTTTTGAGGGGGCAACGCCGGACCAGTACTTC.

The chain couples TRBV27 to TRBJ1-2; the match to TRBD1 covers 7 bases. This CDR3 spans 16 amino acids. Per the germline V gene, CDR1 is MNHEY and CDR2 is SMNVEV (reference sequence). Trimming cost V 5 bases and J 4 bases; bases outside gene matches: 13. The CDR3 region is CASSENPGQLLYGYTF. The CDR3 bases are TGTGCCAGCAGTGAAAATCCGGGACAGCTACTCTATGGCTACACCTTC.

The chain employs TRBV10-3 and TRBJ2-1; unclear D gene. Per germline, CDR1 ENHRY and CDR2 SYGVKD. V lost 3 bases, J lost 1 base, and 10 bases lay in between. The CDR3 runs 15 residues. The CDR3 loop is CAISDSVVSYNEQFF. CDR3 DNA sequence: TGTGCCATCAGTGATTCAGTGGTATCCTACAATGAGCAGTTCTTC.

The CDR3 is CASSSGVRLANQPQHF. Here the CDR3 DNA reads TGTGCCAGCAGCTCCGGGGTTCGGCTGGCAAATCAGCCCCAGCATTTT. The V and J genes are TRBV5-5 and TRBJ1-5, with D uncertain. The CDR3 contains 16 residues. Germline-derived CDR1 and CDR2 are SGHKS and YYEKEE (reference sequence). The V end was cut by 3 bases, the J end by 4 bases, with 17 bases between. Supplemented by reference TRBV5-5 and TRBJ1-5, the full variable domain reads DAGVTQSPTHLIKTRGQQVTLRCSPISGHKSVSWYQQVLGQGPQFIFQYYEKEERGRGNFPDRFSARQFPNYSSELNVNALLLGDSALYLCASSSGVRLANQPQHFGDGTRLSIL.

The CDR3 coding sequence is TGTGCCAGCTCACCGACGGCGGACAATGAGCAGTTCTTC. Encoded protein: CASSPTADNEQFF. The chain uses TRBV18 and TRBJ2-1; D is undetermined. The CDR3 has 13 amino acids. Germline CDR1 and CDR2: KGHSH and LQKENI. The ends were cut back, 3 bases at V and 5 bases at J, with 8 bases in the middle.

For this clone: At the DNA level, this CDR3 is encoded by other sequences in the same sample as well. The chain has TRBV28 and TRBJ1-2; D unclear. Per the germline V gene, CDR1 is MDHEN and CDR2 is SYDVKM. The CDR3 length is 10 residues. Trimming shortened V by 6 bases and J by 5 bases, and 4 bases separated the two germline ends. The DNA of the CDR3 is TGTGCCAGCAGAGATTATGGCTACACCTTC. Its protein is CASRDYGYTF.

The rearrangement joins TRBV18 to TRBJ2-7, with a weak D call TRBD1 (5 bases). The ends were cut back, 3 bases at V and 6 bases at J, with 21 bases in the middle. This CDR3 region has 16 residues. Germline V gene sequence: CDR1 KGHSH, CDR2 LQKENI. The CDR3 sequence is CASSPLTLGLGVEQYF. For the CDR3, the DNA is TGTGCCAGCTCACCTTTGACGTTGGGGCTTGGAGTCGAGCAGTACTTC.

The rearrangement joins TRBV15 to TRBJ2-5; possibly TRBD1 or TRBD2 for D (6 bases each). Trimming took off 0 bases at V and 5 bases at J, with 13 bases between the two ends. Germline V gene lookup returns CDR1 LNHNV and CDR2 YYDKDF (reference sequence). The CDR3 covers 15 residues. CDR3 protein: CATSRDPGGEETQYF. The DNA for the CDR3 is TGTGCCACCAGCAGAGATCCCGGGGGCGAGGAGACCCAGTACTTC.

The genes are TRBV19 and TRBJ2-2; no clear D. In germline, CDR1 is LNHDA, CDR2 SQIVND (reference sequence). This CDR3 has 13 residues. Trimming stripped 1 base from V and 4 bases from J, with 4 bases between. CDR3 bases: TGTGCCAGTAGTATAGGGACCACCGGGGAGCTGTTTTTT. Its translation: CASSIGTTGELFF.

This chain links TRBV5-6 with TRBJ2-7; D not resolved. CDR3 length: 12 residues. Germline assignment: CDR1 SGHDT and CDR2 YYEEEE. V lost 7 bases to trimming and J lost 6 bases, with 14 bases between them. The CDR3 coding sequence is TGTGCCAGCGGGGTAATTGGGTCCGAGCAGTACTTC. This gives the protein CASGVIGSEQYF.

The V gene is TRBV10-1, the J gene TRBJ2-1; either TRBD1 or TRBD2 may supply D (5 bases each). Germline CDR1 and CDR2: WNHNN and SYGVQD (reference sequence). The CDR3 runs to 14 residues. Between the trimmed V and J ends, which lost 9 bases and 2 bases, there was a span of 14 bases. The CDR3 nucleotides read TGCGCCAGACCCCGGGACCCCGCCTACAATGAGCAGTTCTTC. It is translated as CARPRDPAYNEQFF.

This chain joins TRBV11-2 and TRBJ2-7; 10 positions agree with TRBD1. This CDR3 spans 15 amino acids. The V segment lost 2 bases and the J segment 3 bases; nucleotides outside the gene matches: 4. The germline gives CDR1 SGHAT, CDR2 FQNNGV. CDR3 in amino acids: CASSLTWDRGYEQYF. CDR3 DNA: TGTGCCAGCAGCTTAACGTGGGACAGGGGCTACGAGCAGTACTTC. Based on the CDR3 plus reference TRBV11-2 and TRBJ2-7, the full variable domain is EAGVAQSPRYKIIEKRQSVAFWCNPISGHATLYWYQQILGQGPKLLIQFQNNGVVDDSQLPKDRFSAERLKGVDSTLKIQPAKLEDSAVYLCASSLTWDRGYEQYFGPGTRLTVT.

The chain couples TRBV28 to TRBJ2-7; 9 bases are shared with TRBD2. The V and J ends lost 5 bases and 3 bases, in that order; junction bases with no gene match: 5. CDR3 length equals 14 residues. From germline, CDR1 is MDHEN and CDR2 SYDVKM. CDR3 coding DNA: TGTGCCAGCAGTCTAGCGGGAAAGTTCTACGAGCAGTACTTC. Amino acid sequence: CASSLAGKFYEQYF.

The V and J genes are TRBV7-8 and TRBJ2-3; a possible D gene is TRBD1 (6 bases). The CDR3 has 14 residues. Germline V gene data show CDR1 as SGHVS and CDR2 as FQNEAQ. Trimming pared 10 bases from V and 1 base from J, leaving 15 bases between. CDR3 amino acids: CATTQGSGTDTQYF. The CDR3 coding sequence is TGTGCCACCACCCAGGGGTCGGGCACAGATACGCAGTATTTT.